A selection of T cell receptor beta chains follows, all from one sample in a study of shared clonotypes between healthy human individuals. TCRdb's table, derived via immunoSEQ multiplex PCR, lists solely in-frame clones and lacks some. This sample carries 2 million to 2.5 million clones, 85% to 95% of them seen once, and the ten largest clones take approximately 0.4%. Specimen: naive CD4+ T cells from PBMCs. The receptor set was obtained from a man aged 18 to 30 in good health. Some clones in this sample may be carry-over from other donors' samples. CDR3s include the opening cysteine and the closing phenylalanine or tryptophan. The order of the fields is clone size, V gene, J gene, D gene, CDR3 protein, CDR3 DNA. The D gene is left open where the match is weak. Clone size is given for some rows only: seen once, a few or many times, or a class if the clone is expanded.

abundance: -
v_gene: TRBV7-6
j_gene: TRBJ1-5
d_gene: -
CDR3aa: CASSPGAGANQPQHF
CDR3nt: TGTGCCAGCAGCCCGGGGGCGGGGGCAAATCAGCCCCAGCATTTT

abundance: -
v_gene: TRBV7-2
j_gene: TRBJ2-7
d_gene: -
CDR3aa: CASSLARGLSYEQYF
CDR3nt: TGTGCCAGCAGCTTAGCCCGGGGCCTCTCCTACGAGCAGTACTTC

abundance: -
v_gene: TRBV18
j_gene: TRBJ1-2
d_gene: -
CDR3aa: CASSPLQGPNYGYTF
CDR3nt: TGTGCCAGCTCACCGCTGCAGGGGCCAAACTATGGCTACACCTTC

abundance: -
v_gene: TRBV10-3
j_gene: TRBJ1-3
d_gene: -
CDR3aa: CAIGQLGNTIYF
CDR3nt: TGTGCCATCGGACAGCTCGGAAACACCATATATTTT

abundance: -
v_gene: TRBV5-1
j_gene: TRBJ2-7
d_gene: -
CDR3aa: CASSLLAGSSYEQYF
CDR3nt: TGCGCCAGCAGCTTGTTAGCAGGGAGCTCCTACGAGCAGTACTTC

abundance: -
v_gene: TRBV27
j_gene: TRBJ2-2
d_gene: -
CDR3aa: CASSNKAGELFF
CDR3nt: TGTGCCAGCAGTAACAAGGCCGGGGAGCTGTTTTTT

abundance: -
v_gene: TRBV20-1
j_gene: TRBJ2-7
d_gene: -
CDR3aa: CSAELYEQYF
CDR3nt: TGCAGTGCAGAACTCTACGAGCAGTACTTC

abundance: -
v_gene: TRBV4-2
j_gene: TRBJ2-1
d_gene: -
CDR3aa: CASSQDPGVDEQFF
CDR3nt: TGTGCCAGCAGCCAAGATCCAGGGGTGGATGAGCAGTTCTTC

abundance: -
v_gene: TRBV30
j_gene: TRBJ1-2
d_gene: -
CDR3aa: CAWSVHGIPYGYTF
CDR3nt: TGTGCCTGGAGTGTCCACGGGATCCCCTATGGCTACACCTTC

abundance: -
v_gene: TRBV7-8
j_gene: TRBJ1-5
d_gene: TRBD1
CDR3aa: CASSKDRVSNQPQHF
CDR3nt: TGTGCCAGCAGCAAGGACAGGGTGAGCAATCAGCCCCAGCATTTT

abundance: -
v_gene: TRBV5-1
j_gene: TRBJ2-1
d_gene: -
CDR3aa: CASTNGGDAYNEQFF
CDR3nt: TGCGCCAGCACCAATGGAGGGGACGCATACAATGAGCAGTTCTTC

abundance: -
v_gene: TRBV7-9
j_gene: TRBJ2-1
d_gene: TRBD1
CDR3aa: CASSVPGQGSNEQFF
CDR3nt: TGTGCCAGCAGCGTACCGGGACAGGGCAGCAATGAGCAGTTCTTC

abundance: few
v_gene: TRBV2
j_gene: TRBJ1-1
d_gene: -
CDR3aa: CASSDLWNTEAFF
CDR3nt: TGTGCCAGCAGTGACCTTTGGAACACTGAAGCTTTCTTT

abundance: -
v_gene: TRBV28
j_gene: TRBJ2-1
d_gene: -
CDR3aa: CASSGGGGARNEQFF
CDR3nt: TGTGCCAGCAGTGGCGGAGGGGGGGCCCGGAATGAGCAGTTCTTC

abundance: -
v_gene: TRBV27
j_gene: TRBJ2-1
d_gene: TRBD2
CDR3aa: CASSSGTSGKRRDEQFF
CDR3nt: TGTGCCAGCAGTTCGGGGACTAGCGGGAAAAGACGGGATGAGCAGTTCTTC

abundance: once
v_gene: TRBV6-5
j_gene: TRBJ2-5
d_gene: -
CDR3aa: CASSYSGTITQETQYF
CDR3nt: TGTGCCAGCAGTTACTCAGGGACCATTACCCAAGAGACCCAGTACTTC

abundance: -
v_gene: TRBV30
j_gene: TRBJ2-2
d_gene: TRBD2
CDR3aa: CAWVSLAGGAGELFF
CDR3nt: TGTGCCTGGGTTTCTTTAGCGGGAGGGGCCGGGGAGCTGTTTTTT

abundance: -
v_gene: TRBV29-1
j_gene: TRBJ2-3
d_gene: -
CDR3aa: CSVEDSGHTDTQYF
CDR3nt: TGCAGCGTTGAGGATAGCGGACACACAGATACGCAGTATTTT

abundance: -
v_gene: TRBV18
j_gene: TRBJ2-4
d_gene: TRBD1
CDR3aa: CASSPGDRGQIAKNIQYF
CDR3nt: TGTGCCAGCTCACCGGGAGACAGGGGCCAGATAGCCAAAAACATTCAGTACTTC

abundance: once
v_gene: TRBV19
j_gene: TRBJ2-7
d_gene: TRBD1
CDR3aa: CASSIQGAGYEQYF
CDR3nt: TGTGCCAGTAGTATACAGGGGGCGGGGTACGAGCAGTACTTC

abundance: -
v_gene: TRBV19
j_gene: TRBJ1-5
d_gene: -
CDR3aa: CASSTREYSQPQHF
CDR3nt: TGTGCCAGTAGTACTCGGGAATACAGTCAGCCCCAGCATTTT

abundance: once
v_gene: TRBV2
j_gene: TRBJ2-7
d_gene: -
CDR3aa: CASSDNGNPSSRYF
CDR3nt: TGTGCCAGCAGTGACAATGGGAATCCCTCCTCGAGGTACTTC

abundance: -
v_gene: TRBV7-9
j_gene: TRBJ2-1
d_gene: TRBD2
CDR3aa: CASSLGTSGRAYNEQFF
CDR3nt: TGTGCCAGCAGCTTAGGGACTAGCGGGAGGGCCTACAATGAGCAGTTCTTC

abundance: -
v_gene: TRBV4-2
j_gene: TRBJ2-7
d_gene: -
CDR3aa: CASSQGAADTYEQYF
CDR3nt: TGTGCCAGCAGCCAAGGAGCCGCGGATACCTACGAGCAGTACTTC

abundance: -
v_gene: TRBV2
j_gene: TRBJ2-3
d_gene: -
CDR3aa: CASSERGDTQYF
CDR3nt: TGTGCCAGCAGTGAACGGGGGGATACGCAGTATTTT

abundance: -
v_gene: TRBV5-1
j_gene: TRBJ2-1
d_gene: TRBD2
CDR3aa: CASSRSGDFYNEQFF
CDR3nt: TGCGCCAGCAGCCGCAGCGGGGACTTCTACAATGAGCAGTTCTTC